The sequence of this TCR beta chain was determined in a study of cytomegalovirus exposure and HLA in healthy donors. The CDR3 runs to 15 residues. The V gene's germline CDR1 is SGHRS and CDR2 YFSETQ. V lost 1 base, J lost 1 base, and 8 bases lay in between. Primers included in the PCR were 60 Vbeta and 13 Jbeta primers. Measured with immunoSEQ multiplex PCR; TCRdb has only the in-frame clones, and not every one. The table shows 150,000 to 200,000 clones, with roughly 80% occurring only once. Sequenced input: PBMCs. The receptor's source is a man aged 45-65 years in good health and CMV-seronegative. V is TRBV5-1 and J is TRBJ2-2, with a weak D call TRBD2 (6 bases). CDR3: CASSLRRENTGELFF. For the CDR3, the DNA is TGCGCCAGCAGCTTGCGGCGGGAGAACACCGGGGAGCTGTTTTTT.